This T cell receptor beta chain was retrieved from a study of spatial heterogeneity in lung cancer (dated by TCRdb to the late 2010s). Turning to the overall study: Beta-chain transcripts were consistently detected in greater numbers than alpha-chain transcripts, which likely reflected higher beta-chain transcript abundance. In the raw uncorrected reads, each unique combination of TCR and UMI appeared on average more than ten times. In non-small cell lung cancer, the study quantitatively compared TCR alpha and beta repertoires across several tumor regions, matched nontumor lung, and blood. Nonsynonymous mutation counts, determined by whole-exome sequencing of tumor tissue, were related to TCR repertoire features. At surgery, some 200 tumor regions, some 61 matched nontumor lung samples and a few dozen PBMC samples were TCR-sequenced for both alpha and beta chains.

Relative to germline, V is 8 bases shorter and J is 8 bases shorter, with 16 bases between their ends. The CDR3 runs 13 residues from the cysteine to the phenylalanine. Of all the DNA, just the CDR3 is kept, 39 bases in frame from base 1. The time point label, read with the paper, signifies: sample taken at primary tumor resection. Without any cell sorting, TCR sequencing was performed on whole RNA extracted either from tumor and nontumor lung tissue or from cryopreserved PBMC samples. Donors were some 67 patients with early-stage, untreated non-small cell lung cancer from the lung TRACERx cohort. Patients were selected for TCR sequencing only if sufficient RNA was available from at least two tumor regions. This clonotype has at least ten counts. What this receptor recognizes is not known. The sample holds no much larger clone one base away, and base qualities are not on file. Study-wide conclusions, independent of this receptor: Additional single-cell paired TCR alpha and beta sequencing was considered necessary to confirm, at a functional level, the hypothesis that regional TCRs recognize regional mutations. Ubiquitous expanded tumor TCRs were found in blood more often at tumor resection than at routine follow-up.

Receptor amplification or capture employed 5' RACE. The sequencer was a NextSeq 500. The TCR library protocol attached a unique molecular identifier to each TCR cDNA molecule to allow correction of PCR and sequencing errors. From the authors' description of their analysis: TCR identification, UMI-based error correction and CDR3 extraction were all carried out with Decombinator tools. Expanded TCRs were defined as those above a frequency of 2 per 1,000, corresponding to the top 1% of the tumor frequency distribution. Renyi diversity was calculated using the R vegan package after each repertoire was subsampled 100 times to 5,000 TCRs. CDR3 similarity networks were built from amino acid triplet string-kernel similarity, connecting CDR3s with pairwise similarity above 0.82. Using fastp trimming at Q25 and MiXCR clonotype assembly, TCRdb reanalyzed the public sequencing data and kept in-frame beta chains. Rows with one shared CDR3 protein collapse into an entry with the most common genes and DNA. For this entry, the V and J calls and clone size follow TCRdb and not the study's own pipeline. The sample has 11,000 to 15,000 distinct CDR3 sequences on record, over 9.5% of them singletons. The ten largest clones capture roughly 29% of the sample.

The rearranged chain carries TRBV12-3 or TRBV12-4 and TRBJ2-1; a tentative D match to TRBD1 spans 6 bases. The receptor's source is a male donor with early-stage non-small cell lung cancer. This sample comprised PBMCs, obtained at surgery. The nucleotide sequence is TGTGCCAGCCGGGACACCGACCGCGATGAGCAGTTCTTC. Translated, this is CASRDTDRDEQFF.